The clone carrying this T cell receptor beta chain occurred a few times. Its specificity is unknown. The treatment here: oral pan-JAK inhibitor, 5-10 mg twice daily. RNA extraction was followed by reverse transcription into cDNA, which acted as the sequencing template. TCRdb's table, derived via immunoSEQ multiplex PCR, lists solely in-frame clones and lacks some. Of approximately 210,000 clones in the sample, 64% were seen once. The data stem from a study of CD8+ T cells in alopecia areata. Study results and limitations: In lesional scalp, particularly from alopecia totalis/universalis, clonality was higher than in normal scalp.

The receptor's source is a human donor with alopecia areata. Sequenced material: CD4+ T cells sorted from blood, taken at week 4, from a patient treated with tofacitinib.

The CDR3 DNA sequence: TGTGCCTGGAGTAAGACCCAAATTAATCAGCCCCAGCATTTT. Amino acids: CAWSKTQINQPQHF. The chain combines TRBV30 with TRBJ1-5; D unresolved. Trimming took 2 bases from V and 4 from J, leaving 12 bases between them. The CDR3 length is 14 residues. Germline loops: CDR1 GTSNPN, CDR2 SVGIG (reference sequence).